One and the same sample provided the 6 T cell receptor beta chains below, sequenced in a study of blood T cell repertoires in COVID-19. Method: immunoSEQ multiplex PCR; TCRdb's copy keeps in-frame clones and lacks some. The table has 70,000 to 90,000 clones, 75% to 90% seen once; the top ten hold approximately 1.2%. The sample taken for sequencing was PBMCs or T cells enriched from blood (not recorded which). These receptors came from a woman in her 50s with acute COVID-19.

This chain joins TRBV12-2 and TRBJ2-1; TRBD1, as called in the table, went unchecked against the DNA. TRBV12-2 is flagged as a pseudogene. The CDR3 totals 17 residues. The CDR3 protein is CASRLQGVPYSYNEQFF. CDR3 DNA: TGTGCAAGTCGCTTACAGGGGGTTCCATACTCCTACAATGAGCAGTTCTTC.

The gene calls are TRBV10-3 and TRBJ2-1, with 7 bases lining up with TRBD2. The germline gives CDR1 ENHRY, CDR2 SYGVKD. This CDR3 has 14 amino acids. Trimming cost V 4 bases and J 9 bases; bases outside gene matches: 9. As DNA, the CDR3 is TGTGCCATCAGTGTTCTAGCGGAGAGGGGTGAGCAGTTCTTC. It yields the protein CAISVLAERGEQFF.

The rearrangement links TRBV5-1 to TRBJ1-1, with D tentatively TRBD1 (5 bases). V was shortened by 0 bases and J by 1 base, with 13 bases between the two germline ends. The length of the CDR3 is 16 residues. Germline loops: CDR1 SGHRS, CDR2 YFSETQ. CDR3 DNA sequence: TGCGCCAGCAGCTTGGCACCGACCGACAGGAACACTGAAGCTTTCTTT. Translating gives CASSLAPTDRNTEAFF.

The J gene is TRBJ1-3, the V gene TRBV9; D is unclear. Trimming left V 1 base short and J 1 base short, with 12 bases between. CDR3 size: 16 residues. The germline CDR1 and CDR2 sequences are SGDLS and YYNGEE. The CDR3 sequence is CASSVNIGGSGNTIYF. CDR3 nucleotide sequence: TGTGCCAGCAGCGTAAATATTGGAGGGTCTGGAAACACCATATATTTT.

This clone appeared a single time. V usage is TRBV5-4 and J usage is TRBJ2-1, with TRBD2 matching over 8 bases. The CDR3 length is 13 residues. After removal of 4 bases from V and 8 bases from J, the junction contained 5 bases not matched to a gene. Germline V gives CDR1 SGHNT, CDR2 YYREEE (reference sequence). CDR3 DNA sequence: TGTGCCAGCAGCCCCACTAGCGGTCATGAGCAGTTCTTC. The encoded protein is CASSPTSGHEQFF.

The V call is TRBV5-1, the J call TRBJ1-1; no definite D call. The germline V gene encodes CDR1 SGHRS and CDR2 YFSETQ. The CDR3 sequence is 15 residues long. The V and J ends lost 1 base and 4 bases respectively, with 14 bases between them. CDR3 coding DNA: TGCGCCAGCAGCTTGTCTTCCTCCCCGGTCACTGAAGCTTTCTTT. This codes for CASSLSSSPVTEAFF. The variable domain in full, with the rest retrieved from reference TRBV5-1 and TRBJ1-1, is KAGVTQTPRYLIKTRGQQVTLSCSPISGHRSVSWYQQTPGQGLQFLFEYFSETQRNKGNFPGRFSGRQFSNSRSEMNVSTLELGDSALYLCASSLSSSPVTEAFFGQGTRLTVV.